A selection of T cell receptor beta chains follows, all from one sample in a study of T-cell reconstitution after alpha-beta-depleted transplantation in children. TCRdb passed the PCR reads through MiXCR, listing each CDR3 protein once. The profile shows 540,000 or so distinct CDR3 sequences, 20% to 25% of them singletons. Sequencing used PBMCs, mostly from graft donor cells, obtained 360 days after TCRalphabeta/CD19-depleted stem cell transplant. Source of these receptors: a boy less than two years old who had a stem cell transplant for acute myeloid leukemia, so the T cells may come from the graft donor. CDR3s include the opening cysteine and the closing phenylalanine or tryptophan. Fields, in order: V gene, J gene, D gene, clone size, CDR3 DNA, CDR3 protein. D genes are given only for firm matches. The size field is filled for only some rows; it gives once, few, many or a size class.

>TRBV20-1|TRBJ2-2|.|.
TGCAGTGCGCAACAGGGAAGGGGGGAGCTGTTTTTT
CSAQQGRGELFF
>TRBV7-6|TRBJ1-5|.|few
TGTGCCAGCAGCCCAGAACGTACTTCGGGTAATCAGCCCCAGCATTTT
CASSPERTSGNQPQHF
>TRBV20-1|TRBJ2-1|.|.
TGCAGTGCTATAGCTTCGGGGCCCCACCGGCCGGAGCAGTTCTTC
CSAIASGPHRPEQFF
>TRBV2|TRBJ2-5|.|.
TGTGCCAGCGGACGGGGGCGACAAGAGACCCAGTACTTC
CASGRGRQETQYF
>TRBV20-1|TRBJ2-1|TRBD2|.
TGCAGTGCTAGGTTGGGCGGGGGGGCCCTATACAATGAGCAGTTCTTC
CSARLGGGALYNEQFF
>TRBV6-1|TRBJ2-5|.|few
TGTGCCAGCACCGTGACCGCCGACCAAGAGACCCAGTACTTC
CASTVTADQETQYF
>TRBV15|TRBJ2-7|.|.
TGTGCCACCAGCACGGAACCTGGCTACGAGCAGTACTTC
CATSTEPGYEQYF
>TRBV7-8|TRBJ1-1|.|.
TGTGCCAGCAGCCTCGGGGAGTGGACTGAAGCTTTCTTT
CASSLGEWTEAFF
>TRBV5-1|TRBJ2-3|.|many
TGCGCCAGCAGCTTCACTCCAGATACGCAGTATTTT
CASSFTPDTQYF
>TRBV7-2|TRBJ2-2|.|many
TGTGCCAGCAGCCGTAGGGGGGGTGACACCGGGGAGCTGTTTTTT
CASSRRGGDTGELFF
>TRBV7-2|TRBJ2-3|.|few
TGTGCCAGCAGCTTAGCCCCTGCGGGCGCAGATACGCAGTATTTT
CASSLAPAGADTQYF
>TRBV9|TRBJ1-4|.|.
TGTGCCAGCAGCGTTGGACAGACTGAAAAACTGTTTTTT
CASSVGQTEKLFF
>TRBV6-2/TRBV6-3|TRBJ1-1|.|few
TGTGCCAGCAGTTACTCGAGAATTTGGGGAGAAGGGGCTTTCTTT
CASSYSRIWGEGAFF
>TRBV18|TRBJ2-4|TRBD1|.
TGTGCCAGCTCACCATCCGGGACAGGAGTTAACATTCAGTACTTC
CASSPSGTGVNIQYF
>TRBV28|TRBJ2-5|.|few
TGTGCCAGCAGTTTATTAAGGGCGGGAAGGGCAGAGACCCAGTACTTC
CASSLLRAGRAETQYF
>TRBV12-3/TRBV12-4|TRBJ2-2|TRBD1|.
TGTGCCAGCTTGGGGACAGACACCGGGGAGCTGTTTTTT
CASLGTDTGELFF
>TRBV12-3/TRBV12-4|TRBJ2-2|.|.
TGTGCCAGCAGTTTAGCCCTCGGGAGTGGGGAGCTGTTTTTT
CASSLALGSGELFF
>TRBV5-5|TRBJ1-2|TRBD1|few
TGTGCCAGCAGCTTGTTTATCCGGACAGGGCTTGACTATGGCTACACCTTC
CASSLFIRTGLDYGYTF
>TRBV20-1|TRBJ1-6|.|.
TGCAGTGCTAGAGATCCAACAGGGTATAATTCACCCCTCCACTTT
CSARDPTGYNSPLHF
>TRBV11-2|TRBJ2-5|.|many
TGTGCCAGCAGCTTGGGACACCATGGAGAAGAGACCCAGTACTTC
CASSLGHHGEETQYF
>TRBV29-1|TRBJ2-7|TRBD1|many
TGCAGCGTTGAAACGGCTACAGGGGGCGCATACGAGCAGTACTTC
CSVETATGGAYEQYF
>TRBV6-2/TRBV6-3|TRBJ2-1|.|.
TGTGCCAGCAGAATACAGGGTGATGAGCAGTTCTTC
CASRIQGDEQFF
>TRBV6-1|TRBJ2-1|TRBD1|.
TGTGCCAGCAGCCTAGTAGGCGGCAGGGGGTTTTACAATGAGCAGTTCTTC
CASSLVGGRGFYNEQFF
>TRBV4-3|TRBJ2-1|TRBD2|.
TGCGCCAGCAGTAGGCTAGCGGGGGGCGGCGGTGAGCAGTTCTTC
CASSRLAGGGGEQFF
>TRBV6-5|TRBJ1-2|TRBD1|.
TGTGCCAGCAGTTCCAACGACAGGGGCTATGGCTACACCTTC
CASSSNDRGYGYTF
>TRBV15|TRBJ1-4|TRBD1|.
TGTGCCACCAGCAGAGGGCCGGGACAGGGGGATGAAAAACTGTTTTTT
CATSRGPGQGDEKLFF
>TRBV5-1|TRBJ2-3|.|.
TGCGCCAGTTCATCGGGAGTCACAGATACGCAGTATTTT
CASSSGVTDTQYF
>TRBV28|TRBJ2-1|TRBD1|few
TGTGCCAGCAGCCCCGGGACAGGGTGGTCATTTGAGCAGTTCTTC
CASSPGTGWSFEQFF
>TRBV7-9|TRBJ2-1|.|few
TGTGCCAGCACCGACGGGGGACCCTACAATGAGCAGTTCTTC
CASTDGGPYNEQFF
>TRBV7-3|TRBJ2-3|TRBD2|.
TGTGCCAGCAGCCAACAAGCGGGGACCTTTGATACGCAGTATTTT
CASSQQAGTFDTQYF
>TRBV12-3/TRBV12-4|TRBJ2-3|TRBD2|many
TGTGCCAGCAGTTTCCCACGGGGAGCGGGGAAATCCGCAGATACGCAGTATTTT
CASSFPRGAGKSADTQYF
>TRBV20-1|TRBJ2-3|TRBD2|.
TGCAGTGCTCCCGGACTAGCGGGGGGGCTGGCAGATACGCAGTATTTT
CSAPGLAGGLADTQYF
>TRBV6-5|TRBJ2-7|.|few
TGTGCCAGCAGTCACAGGGGGGGGACCTACGAGCAGTACTTC
CASSHRGGTYEQYF
>TRBV5-1|TRBJ2-7|.|many
TGCGCCAGCAGCTTAACCGGGACTTCTAGGTACTTC
CASSLTGTSRYF
>TRBV6-1|TRBJ2-2|TRBD2|.
TGTGCCAGCAGCCAACCGGGGGGTTGGTACGCCGGGGAGCTGTTTTTT
CASSQPGGWYAGELFF
>TRBV7-9|TRBJ2-1|.|.
TGTGCCAGCATCTTGGGTCCCAATGAGCAGTTCTTC
CASILGPNEQFF
>TRBV6-5|TRBJ1-6|.|many
TGTGCCAGCAGCATCACAGGCAGCTCCTATAATTCACCCCTCCACTTT
CASSITGSSYNSPLHF
>TRBV20-1|TRBJ1-1|.|many
TGCAGTGCACCCTCCAGGGGAAACACTGAAGCTTTCTTT
CSAPSRGNTEAFF
>TRBV13|TRBJ2-3|TRBD2|few
TGTGCCAGCAGCTATAGCGGGGGTGCAGATACGCAGTATTTT
CASSYSGGADTQYF
>TRBV15|TRBJ1-1|TRBD1|.
TGTGCCACCAGCAGAGATTTAGGGGACAGCGAAGCTTTCTTT
CATSRDLGDSEAFF
>TRBV20-1|TRBJ1-1|.|many
TGCAGTGCTCGGATAGGGGGTGGGGGCACTGAAGCTTTCTTT
CSARIGGGGTEAFF
>TRBV4-2|TRBJ2-1|TRBD2|.
TGTGCCAGCAGCCAAGGAAGGGGACTAGATGGTCATGAGCAGTTCTTC
CASSQGRGLDGHEQFF
>TRBV4-2|TRBJ2-5|TRBD2|few
TGTGCCAGCAGCCAATTTCTAGCGGGGGGTCTGCAAGAGACCCAGTACTTC
CASSQFLAGGLQETQYF
>TRBV6-1|TRBJ2-3|.|few
TGTGCCAGCGGATCCGGGACATGGGATACGCAGTATTTT
CASGSGTWDTQYF
>TRBV5-6|TRBJ2-7|.|.
TGTGCCAGCAGCTTGGACCGTTATTCCCACGAGCAGTACTTC
CASSLDRYSHEQYF
>TRBV4-3|TRBJ2-1|TRBD2|few
TGCGCCAGCAGCCAAGGTGTAGCGGGGGGGAATGAGCAGTTCTTC
CASSQGVAGGNEQFF
>TRBV7-9|TRBJ1-2|.|few
TGTGCCAGCAGCTTCGACGGGAATAACTATGGCTACACCTTC
CASSFDGNNYGYTF
>TRBV6-2/TRBV6-3|TRBJ1-1|.|once
TGTGCCAGCAGATCGGATGGGGGCACTGAAGCTTTCTTT
CASRSDGGTEAFF
>TRBV12-3/TRBV12-4|TRBJ2-1|.|.
TGTGCCAGCAGCCCGGCCGGGGGAGGATACGGCAATGAGCAGTTCTTC
CASSPAGGGYGNEQFF
>TRBV14|TRBJ2-3|.|.
TGTGCCAGCAGCCAAGAACTCAATTCAGATACGCAGTATTTT
CASSQELNSDTQYF
>TRBV20-1|TRBJ2-3|TRBD2|.
TGCAGTGCTAGAGGGCGGGGGGGGCCAGATACGCAGTATTTT
CSARGRGGPDTQYF